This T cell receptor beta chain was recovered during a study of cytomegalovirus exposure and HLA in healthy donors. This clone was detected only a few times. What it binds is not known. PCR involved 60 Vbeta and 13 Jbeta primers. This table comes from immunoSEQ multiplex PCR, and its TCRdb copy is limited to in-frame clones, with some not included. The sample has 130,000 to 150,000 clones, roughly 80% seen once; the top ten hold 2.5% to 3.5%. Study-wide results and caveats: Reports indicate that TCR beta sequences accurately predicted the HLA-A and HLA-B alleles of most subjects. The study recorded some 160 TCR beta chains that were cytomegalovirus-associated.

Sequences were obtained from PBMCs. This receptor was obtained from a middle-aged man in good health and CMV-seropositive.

CDR3 residues: CASKIPGQHTEAFF. For the CDR3, the DNA is TGTGCCAGTAAAATTCCGGGACAGCACACTGAAGCTTTCTTT. The V call is TRBV19, the J call TRBJ1-1; 7 bases agree with TRBD1. The CDR3 extends over 14 amino acids. The V and J ends lost 7 bases and 3 bases, in that order; junction bases with no gene match: 8. The germline V gene encodes CDR1 LNHDA and CDR2 SQIVND (reference sequence).